The clone carrying this T cell receptor (beta chain) has a handful of counts. Its antigen remains unidentified. These data are taken from a study of CD8 T cells in ankylosing spondylitis. Notes on the study in general: Made up of fewer than 10 highly homologous variants, a TCR beta motif appeared characteristic of ankylosing spondylitis blood.

Germline V gives CDR1 LGHNA, CDR2 YNFKEQ. The V gene lost 5 bases and the J gene lost 3 bases, with 10 bases spanning the gap. The CDR3 extends over 13 amino acids. It was by quantitative 5'-RACE with molecular barcodes that TCR beta libraries were made. TCRdb analysed the 5' RACE reads with MiXCR anew, one entry per CDR3 protein. The sample has 800,000 to 900,000 distinct CDR3 sequences, 12% seen once; the top ten hold 0.51%. Sample: blood, either unsorted or a sorted T cell fraction (not recorded which). The sequence derives from a male donor with ankylosing spondylitis. The chain recombines TRBV4-2 with TRBJ1-1; D uncertain. The CDR3 is CASSGRSDTEAFF. DNA of the CDR3: TGTGCCAGCAGCGGCCGGTCGGACACTGAAGCTTTCTTT.